This TCR beta chain originates from a study of blood T cell repertoires in COVID-19. Only in-frame clones appear in the TCRdb table, and some are missing; sequencing was by immunoSEQ multiplex PCR. The repertoire holds over 130,000 clones, with 80% to 90% as singletons. The CDR3 sequence is 11 residues long. Between the trimmed V and J ends, which lost 3 bases and 3 bases, there was a span of 3 bases. Looked up from germline, CDR1 is LGHDT and CDR2 is YNNKEL (reference sequence). This TCR came from an elderly woman with acute or convalescent COVID-19. The sequenced sample consisted of peripheral blood. The V gene is TRBV3-1 (or the pseudogene TRBV3-2), the J gene TRBJ2-7; D is ambiguous. The CDR3 here is CASSHHYEQYF. The CDR3 DNA reads as TGTGCCAGCAGCCACCACTACGAGCAGTACTTC.